The 4 T cell receptor beta chains presented below share a single source sample, sequenced in a study of blood T cell repertoires in COVID-19 (TCRdb year 2020). The library came from the immunoSEQ multiplex PCR assay. As stored in TCRdb, this immuneACCESS dataset retains in-frame rearrangements with V and J assigned. A fraction of the clones does not appear; measured against another copy, unresolved V genes explain less than half of the discrepancy, and the remainder lacks a known reason. Here the sample has about 270,000 clones; about 87% occur a single time. Less than 3% of the sample is in the top ten clones. Material: peripheral blood. The source is a woman aged 45-65 years with acute or convalescent COVID-19.

The rearrangement uses TRBV19 and TRBJ1-1; tentatively, D is TRBD1 (6 bases). CDR1 and CDR2 (germline): LNHDA, SQIVND (reference sequence). With 6 bases removed from V and 8 bases from J, the gap between germline ends came to 19 bases. The CDR3 totals 14 residues. CDR3 sequence: CASRSNGYGTEAFF. DNA of the CDR3: TGTGCCAGTAGGTCTAACGGATACGGGACAGAAGCTTTCTTT. Complete variable domain (other parts from reference TRBV19 and TRBJ1-1): DGGITQSPKYLFRKEGQNVTLSCEQNLNHDAMYWYRQDPGQGLRLIYYSQIVNDFQKGDIAEGYSVSREKKESFPLTVTSAQKNPTAFYLCASRSNGYGTEAFFGQGTRLTVV.

V usage is TRBV6-1 and J usage is TRBJ2-1; 8 bases match TRBD2. The germline gives CDR1 MNHNS, CDR2 SASEGT. V was pared by 4 bases and J by 8 bases, with 16 bases of the junction left unmatched. The CDR3 runs 17 residues. DNA for the CDR3: TGTGCCAGCAGTGGGTCGGCTAGCGGGCTTTTCGTCGATGAGCAGTTCTTC. Its protein is CASSGSASGLFVDEQFF.

The chain recombines TRBV19 with TRBJ1-5; TRBD1 agrees at 10 bases. CDR1 and CDR2 from the germline V gene are LNHDA and SQIVND (reference sequence). The CDR3 spans 15 residues. J was trimmed by 6 bases and V by 4 bases; bases with no gene match: 6. CDR3 in DNA: TGTGCCAGTAGTACTCGACAGGGGGCTGGTCAGCCCCAGCATTTT. Translating gives CASSTRQGAGQPQHF. Variable domain in full (rest from reference TRBV19 and TRBJ1-5): DGGITQSPKYLFRKEGQNVTLSCEQNLNHDAMYWYRQDPGQGLRLIYYSQIVNDFQKGDIAEGYSVSREKKESFPLTVTSAQKNPTAFYLCASSTRQGAGQPQHFGDGTRLSIL.

The gene calls are TRBV14 and TRBJ1-1, with D possibly TRBD1 on 6 matching bases. This CDR3 contains 14 residues. Trimming left V 6 bases short and J 2 bases short, with 13 bases between. Germline V gene sequence: CDR1 SGHDN, CDR2 FVKESK. The CDR3 is CASRSLGGNTEAFF. CDR3 DNA: TGTGCCAGCAGGAGCCTAGGGGGAAACACTGAAGCTTTCTTT.